A selection of T cell receptor beta chains follows, all from one sample in a study of identifying expanded T cells in peripheral blood. The protocol was immunoSEQ multiplex PCR, while the TCRdb copy is restricted to in-frame clones and leaves out a portion. Seen here are 97,000 or so clones, approximately 89% observed once, and the top ten hold over 12%. Material: blood. The receptors were gathered from a person between 18 and 69 years old in good health. CDR3s include the opening cysteine and the closing phenylalanine or tryptophan. The D gene is left open where the match is weak. Clone size is shown for a subset of rows, as once, few, many or a class of expanded clone.

size: -; length: 17; V: TRBV13; J: TRBJ2-2; D: -; DNA: TGTGCCAGCAGCCAATCCTCAGGACCCGAAAACACCGGGGAGCTGTTTTTT; CDR3: CASSQSSGPENTGELFF
size: -; length: 14; V: TRBV30; J: TRBJ1-4; D: -; DNA: TGTGCCTGGAGTGTACACAGGGATGAAGAAAAACTGTTTTTT; CDR3: CAWSVHRDEEKLFF
size: once; length: 15; V: TRBV18; J: TRBJ2-1; D: TRBD2; DNA: TGTGCCAGCTCACGATTAGCGGGAGAGAGCGGTGAGCAGTTCTTC; CDR3: CASSRLAGESGEQFF
size: -; length: 15; V: TRBV18; J: TRBJ2-2; D: TRBD2; DNA: TGTGCCAGCTCACCACTCTTGGCGGGAGCCGGGGAGCTGTTTTTT; CDR3: CASSPLLAGAGELFF
size: -; length: 17; V: TRBV4-1; J: TRBJ2-5; D: -; DNA: TGCGCCAGCAGCCCCTCTCAGGGACCGGATCCAGGGGAGACCCAGTACTTC; CDR3: CASSPSQGPDPGETQYF
size: -; length: 12; V: TRBV28; J: TRBJ2-1; D: TRBD1; DNA: TGTGCCACGACAGGGGTGATCAATGAGCAGTTCTTC; CDR3: CATTGVINEQFF
size: -; length: 15; V: TRBV6-5; J: TRBJ1-4; D: -; DNA: TGTGCCAGCCGCAAAGCAGGTCTGGATCGGGAAAAACTGTTTTTT; CDR3: CASRKAGLDREKLFF
size: -; length: 14; V: TRBV28; J: TRBJ1-5; D: -; DNA: TGTGCCAGCATCGGGGGGTATAGCAATCAGCCCCAGCATTTT; CDR3: CASIGGYSNQPQHF
size: -; length: 15; V: TRBV5-1; J: TRBJ2-2; D: -; DNA: TGCGCCAGCAGCGATGAAGGGGGACACACCGGGGAGCTGTTTTTT; CDR3: CASSDEGGHTGELFF
size: -; length: 17; V: TRBV5-4; J: TRBJ2-2; D: -; DNA: TGTGCCAGCAGCTCGGGTTTTGTCAAAACCGACACCGGGGAGCTGTTTTTT; CDR3: CASSSGFVKTDTGELFF
size: -; length: 14; V: TRBV7-9; J: TRBJ2-7; D: TRBD1; DNA: TGTGCCAGCAGCTCGGGACAGGCTATCTACGAGCAGTACTTC; CDR3: CASSSGQAIYEQYF
size: few; length: 15; V: TRBV9; J: TRBJ1-3; D: -; DNA: TGTGCCAGCAGCGTAAGTGCTTCTGGCGGAAACACCATATATTTT; CDR3: CASSVSASGGNTIYF
size: -; length: 12; V: TRBV11-2; J: TRBJ1-4; D: -; DNA: TGTGCCAGCAGCTCCGAGGAAGAAAAACTGTTTTTT; CDR3: CASSSEEEKLFF
size: -; length: 14; V: TRBV7-9; J: TRBJ2-5; D: -; DNA: TGTGCCAGCAGCTCGGGACGAACGCAAGAGACCCAGTACTTC; CDR3: CASSSGRTQETQYF
size: few; length: 13; V: TRBV29-1; J: TRBJ1-5; D: TRBD1; DNA: TGCAGCGTCGCCAGGGGGGCTGATCAGCCCCAGCATTTT; CDR3: CSVARGADQPQHF
size: -; length: 15; V: TRBV6-5; J: TRBJ2-7; D: TRBD2; DNA: TGTGCCAGCAGTCTAACCGGGACTAGCGGGTACGAGCAGTACTTC; CDR3: CASSLTGTSGYEQYF
size: -; length: 16; V: TRBV9; J: TRBJ1-2; D: -; DNA: TGTGCCAGCAGCGAAACCGGGACACCCCTTAACTATGGCTACACCTTC; CDR3: CASSETGTPLNYGYTF
size: -; length: 14; V: TRBV28; J: TRBJ1-2; D: TRBD1; DNA: TGTGCCAGCAGTGCCAGGGGGGGGAGCTATGGCTACACCTTC; CDR3: CASSARGGSYGYTF
size: -; length: 13; V: TRBV7-2; J: TRBJ2-1; D: -; DNA: TGTGCCAGCAGCTACGACAGGATCCGTGGGCAGTTCTTC; CDR3: CASSYDRIRGQFF
size: few; length: 14; V: TRBV18; J: TRBJ1-1; D: -; DNA: TGTGCCAGCTCACCTTCAGGGGTGAACACTGAAGCTTTCTTT; CDR3: CASSPSGVNTEAFF
size: -; length: 13; V: TRBV11-3; J: TRBJ2-5; D: -; DNA: TGTGCCAGCAGCTTACACAGCCAAGAGACCCAGTACTTC; CDR3: CASSLHSQETQYF
size: -; length: 16; V: TRBV4-3; J: TRBJ1-5; D: -; DNA: TGCGCCAGCAGCCAAGAAGAAGGAGGGACCAATCAGCCCCAGCATTTT; CDR3: CASSQEEGGTNQPQHF
size: -; length: 14; V: TRBV27; J: TRBJ2-3; D: TRBD1; DNA: TGTGCCAGCAGTAACAGGGGGCATGTAGATACGCAGTATTTT; CDR3: CASSNRGHVDTQYF
size: once; length: 13; V: TRBV4-2; J: TRBJ2-7; D: -; DNA: TGTGCCAGCAGCCAAGATCGTGGCTACGAGCAGTACTTC; CDR3: CASSQDRGYEQYF
size: -; length: 14; V: TRBV10-3; J: TRBJ2-3; D: -; DNA: TGTGCCATCAGTGAGCGGTCCTCCACAGATACGCAGTATTTT; CDR3: CAISERSSTDTQYF
size: once; length: 12; V: TRBV29-1; J: TRBJ2-7; D: -; DNA: TGCAGCGTTGAAGATGACAACTACGAGCAGTACTTC; CDR3: CSVEDDNYEQYF
size: -; length: 15; V: TRBV19; J: TRBJ1-1; D: -; DNA: TGTGCCAGTAGACAATGGGCCCAGGAGAACACTGAAGCTTTCTTT; CDR3: CASRQWAQENTEAFF
size: -; length: 17; V: TRBV19; J: TRBJ2-5; D: TRBD2; DNA: TGTGCCAGTAGTATCTCCCTAGGGCTAGCGGGGGGTGAGACCCAGTACTTC; CDR3: CASSISLGLAGGETQYF
size: few; length: 16; V: TRBV2; J: TRBJ1-5; D: -; DNA: TGTGCCAGCAGGCTACAGGGATCCCTTAGCAATCAGCCCCAGCATTTT; CDR3: CASRLQGSLSNQPQHF
size: once; length: 16; V: TRBV11-2; J: TRBJ1-1; D: TRBD1; DNA: TGTGCCAGCAGCTTATTACCAACAGGGGGTGGCACTGAAGCTTTCTTT; CDR3: CASSLLPTGGGTEAFF
size: -; length: 17; V: TRBV10-3; J: TRBJ1-1; D: TRBD1; DNA: TGTGCCATCAGAGACAGGGGCACCTCTCCCATGAACACTGAAGCTTTCTTT; CDR3: CAIRDRGTSPMNTEAFF
size: -; length: 19; V: TRBV10-1; J: TRBJ1-6; D: -; DNA: TGCGCCAGCAGCCCAACTATTGACAGGCTGGTGTGGGGTGATTCACCCCTCCACTTT; CDR3: CASSPTIDRLVWGDSPLHF
size: -; length: 12; V: TRBV21-1; J: TRBJ2-7; D: -; DNA: TGTGCCAGCAGCCGGACAGGGGACGAGCAGTACTTC; CDR3: CASSRTGDEQYF
size: -; length: 14; V: TRBV28; J: TRBJ2-7; D: -; DNA: TGTGCCAGCAGTTTACGCTCCGGGACGGAGGAGCAGTACTTC; CDR3: CASSLRSGTEEQYF
size: -; length: 14; V: TRBV6-5; J: TRBJ1-4; D: TRBD1; DNA: TGTGCCAGCAAAAGGACAGGAGTAAATGAAAAACTGTTTTTT; CDR3: CASKRTGVNEKLFF